The 19 T cell receptor beta chains presented below share a single source sample, sequenced in a study of T cells after yellow fever vaccination. One entry per CDR3 protein, called by TCRdb with MiXCR from the 5' RACE reads. The sample carries about 320,000 distinct CDR3 sequences, around 11% recorded once. Sample: CD4+ T cells sorted from PBMCs, taken 45 days after the yellow fever booster vaccination. The receptor source for this set is a man aged 18 to 30 who received the YFV17D yellow fever vaccine.

The V and J genes are TRBV9 and TRBJ1-2, with TRBD1 identical over 9 bases. CDR1 is SGDLS and CDR2 is YYNGEE in the germline V gene. V lost 0 bases and J lost 7; bases outside the gene matches: 7. The CDR3 loop spans 15 amino acids. The CDR3 loop is CASSVVGQGFGGYTF. The CDR3 DNA is TGTGCCAGCAGCGTAGTGGGACAGGGCTTCGGTGGCTACACCTTC.

This clonotype came up a few times. The V call is TRBV20-1, the J call TRBJ1-4; D unclear. This CDR3 has 13 amino acids. Between the trimmed V and J ends, which lost 2 bases and 4 bases, there was a span of 8 bases. CDR1 is DFQATT, CDR2 SNEGSKA, per germline (reference sequence). In nucleotides, the CDR3 is TGCAGTGCTAGACCTAGGATTAATGAAAAACTGTTTTTT. Translating it yields CSARPRINEKLFF.

In its sample, this clonotype was seen a few times. The chain employs TRBV12-5 and TRBJ2-7; D possibly corresponds to TRBD1 (6 bases). The CDR3 loop spans 13 amino acids. Germline V gene sequence: CDR1 LGHNT, CDR2 FRNRAP. V lost 5 bases and J 6 bases, leaving 14 bases between the germline ends. DNA of the CDR3: TGTGCTAGTGGTCAGAAGACAGGACCCGAGCAGTACGTC. It specifies CASGQKTGPEQYV.

The chain carries TRBV3-1 and TRBJ1-2; 9 positions match TRBD1. The germline V gene encodes CDR1 LGHDT and CDR2 YNNKEL (reference sequence). Trimming removed 6 bases from V and 2 bases from J; junction bases left unmatched: 4. This CDR3 region has 14 residues. CDR3 in DNA: TGTGCCAGCAGGGCCGGGACAGGGAACTATGGCTACACCTTC. It specifies CASRAGTGNYGYTF.

The chain links TRBV24-1 to TRBJ2-5; the D call may be TRBD1 or TRBD2 (5 bases each). The length of the CDR3 is 15 residues. The germline gives CDR1 KGHDR, CDR2 SFDVKD. Trimming took 3 bases from V and 0 from J, leaving 10 bases between them. The CDR3 sequence: CATSDPLGDQETQYF. The CDR3 nucleotides read TGTGCCACCAGTGATCCCTTGGGGGACCAAGAGACCCAGTACTTC.

The chain is built from TRBV4-2 and TRBJ2-3; D gene uncertain. Per the germline V gene, CDR1 is LGHNA and CDR2 is YNFKEQ. The CDR3 spans 14 residues. V was clipped by 1 base and J by 2 bases, with 7 bases between them. In DNA form, the CDR3 reads TGTGCCAGCAGCCAAGGAGAGGTCACAGATACGCAGTATTTT. It is translated as CASSQGEVTDTQYF.

The rearrangement uses TRBV6-5 and TRBJ1-2; D is unresolved. Germline V lookup: CDR1 MNHEY, CDR2 SVGAGI. Trimming left V 4 bases short and J 4 bases short, with 13 bases between. This CDR3 is 14 amino acids long. CDR3 residues: CASSSDPVGYGYTF. In DNA, the CDR3 is TGTGCCAGCAGTTCCGACCCTGTGGGCTATGGCTACACCTTC.

The chain links TRBV4-1 to TRBJ2-5, with unresolved D. This CDR3 spans 15 amino acids. Germline values: CDR1 MGHRA, CDR2 YSYEKL. Trimming stripped 0 bases from V and 6 bases from J, with 14 bases between. DNA of the CDR3: TGCGCCAGCAGCCAAGATCACGGGTCCGGTAAGACCCAGTACTTC. Its protein is CASSQDHGSGKTQYF.

The chain employs TRBV7-2 and TRBJ1-5, with D possibly TRBD1 on 5 matching bases. The CDR3 length is 14 residues. Per the germline V gene, CDR1 is SGHTA and CDR2 is FQGNSA. Trimming left V 5 bases short and J 2 bases short, with 10 bases between. CDR3 sequence: CASSHDRGNQPQHF. DNA for the CDR3: TGTGCCAGCAGCCACGACAGAGGCAATCAGCCCCAGCATTTT.

Ten or more counts support this clonotype. The rearrangement links TRBV4-2 to TRBJ2-3; perhaps D is TRBD1 or TRBD2 (5 bases each). The germline CDR1 and CDR2 sequences are LGHNA and YNFKEQ. Trimming took 3 bases from V and 3 from J, leaving 16 bases between them. This CDR3 contains 16 residues. CDR3 amino acids: CASSQTGTVGTDTQYF. The CDR3 coding sequence is TGTGCCAGCAGCCAGACCGGGACGGTGGGAACAGATACGCAGTATTTT.

This clonotype occurred a few times. The genes are TRBV2 and TRBJ2-2; perhaps TRBD1 as D (6 bases). Germline CDR1 is SNHLY and CDR2 is FYNNEI. Trimming stripped 6 bases from V and 3 bases from J, with 14 bases between. The CDR3 is 15 residues long. CDR3 DNA sequence: TGTGCCAGCAGGCTACAGGGTTTGGACACCGGGGAGCTGTTTTTT. Translating gives CASRLQGLDTGELFF.

As DNA, the CDR3 is TGCAGTGCTACCGGGACAGCCTACGCCGACTATGGCTACACCTTC. Its translation is CSATGTAYADYGYTF. The chain links TRBV20-1 to TRBJ1-2, with 7 bases lining up with TRBD1. This CDR3 spans 15 amino acids. V lost 4 bases to trimming and J lost 3 bases; unmatched junction nucleotides: 11. Germline V CDR1 and CDR2: DFQATT, SNEGSKA (reference sequence).

This clonotype turned up a few times. This chain uses TRBV4-2 with TRBJ2-3; tentative D call: TRBD1 (5 bases). The length of the CDR3 is 14 residues. V shed 4 bases and J shed 2 bases, with 10 bases lying between them. Germline CDR1 reads LGHNA; CDR2 reads YNFKEQ. The CDR3 protein is CASSPLGATDTQYF. The CDR3 DNA follows: TGTGCCAGCAGCCCTCTAGGGGCCACAGATACGCAGTATTTT.

In its sample, this clonotype was seen a few times. The genes are TRBV6-5 and TRBJ2-2; no firm D call. The CDR3 loop spans 19 amino acids. Germline lookup yields CDR1 MNHEY and CDR2 SVGAGI. The V end lost 2 bases, the J end lost 4 bases, and 23 bases lay between the germline ends. This CDR3 is CASSYDSNSVLRITGELFF. Written as DNA, the CDR3 is TGTGCCAGCAGTTACGACTCGAACAGTGTTTTGCGGATCACCGGGGAGCTGTTTTTT.

This clonotype was counted many times. The chain employs TRBV12-3 or TRBV12-4 and TRBJ2-7; 10 nucleotides line up with TRBD1. The CDR3 loop spans 14 amino acids. Trimming cost V 3 bases and J 3 bases; bases outside gene matches: 2. CDR3 protein: CASSFGTGDYEQYF. The CDR3, as DNA: TGTGCCAGCAGTTTCGGGACAGGGGACTACGAGCAGTACTTC.

Only a few counts were recorded for this clonotype. V usage is TRBV3-1 and J usage is TRBJ1-1; the D gene is possibly TRBD1 (5 bases). The V end was cut by 3 bases, the J end by 4 bases, with 15 bases between. The CDR3 runs 15 residues. Germline loops: CDR1 LGHDT, CDR2 YNNKEL (reference sequence). DNA of the CDR3: TGTGCCAGCAGCCACTTCAGGATAGGGGTCACTGAAGCTTTCTTT. It encodes CASSHFRIGVTEAFF.

Many counts were recorded for this clonotype. This chain joins TRBV6-5 and TRBJ2-3; D remains unclear. Germline lookup yields CDR1 MNHEY and CDR2 SVGAGI. V was trimmed by 0 bases and J by 6 bases, leaving 16 bases between them. The CDR3 has 16 residues. CDR3 bases: TGTGCCAGCAGTTACTCGAGAAGGCCTCCTCGGGATACGCAGTATTTT. Translating it yields CASSYSRRPPRDTQYF.

This clonotype was counted ten times or more. The CDR3, as DNA: TGTGCCAGTAGCACAGGGACGAGGGGTCGTGATACGCAGTATTTT. Residues: CASSTGTRGRDTQYF. The gene calls are TRBV19 and TRBJ2-3, with D perhaps matching TRBD1 (6 bases). The V gene's germline CDR1 is LNHDA and CDR2 SQIVND (reference sequence). V shed 6 bases and J shed 6 bases, with 19 bases lying between them. The CDR3 covers 15 residues.

Only a few counts were recorded for this clonotype. This chain uses TRBV11-2 with TRBJ2-2, with D hard to call. The ends were cut back, 2 bases at V and 7 bases at J, with 17 bases in the middle. The CDR3 length is 16 residues. The germline CDR1 and CDR2 sequences are SGHAT and FQNNGV. The CDR3 nucleotides are TGTGCCAGCAGCTTATTACGAGGCAGGAAAAGCGGGGAGCTGTTTTTT. Protein sequence: CASSLLRGRKSGELFF.